This T cell receptor (beta chain) comes out of a study of stem cell transplantation in POMP-related autoinflammatory disease. Overall study: DNA chimerism showed 100% graft donor engraftment of neutrophils and platelets through one year.

The CDR3 has 15 residues. V dropped 2 bases and J dropped 2 bases, with 13 bases sitting between them. The germline CDR1 and CDR2 sequences are MNHNS and SASEGT. Some clones are missing from TCRdb's copy, which holds only in-frame ones; the method was immunoSEQ multiplex PCR. The sample consists of tens of thousands of clones, more than 75% of them appearing once. PRAID combined immunodeficiency and autoinflammation. V and J are TRBV6-1 and TRBJ2-7; D remains ambiguous. This clonotype originated in a human patient with POMP-related autoinflammation and immune dysregulation (PRAID). Certain T cells may be donor cells from the graft. The sequenced sample was CD4+ T cells from PBMCs, obtained after stem cell transplantation. The CDR3 DNA is TGTGCCAGCAGTGAACTCGGACGCGTAGCCTACGAGCAGTACGTC. Amino acid sequence: CASSELGRVAYEQYV.